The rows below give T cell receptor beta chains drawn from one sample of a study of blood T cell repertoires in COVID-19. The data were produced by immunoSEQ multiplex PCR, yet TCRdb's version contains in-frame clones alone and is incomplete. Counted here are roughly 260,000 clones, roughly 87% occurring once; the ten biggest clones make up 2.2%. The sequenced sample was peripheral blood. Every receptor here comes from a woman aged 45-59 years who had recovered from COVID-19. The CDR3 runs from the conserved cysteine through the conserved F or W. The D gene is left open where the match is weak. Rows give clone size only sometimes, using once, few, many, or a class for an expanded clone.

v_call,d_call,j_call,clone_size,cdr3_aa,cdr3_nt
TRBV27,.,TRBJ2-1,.,CASSSIRVGNEQFF,TGTGCCAGCAGTTCTATCAGGGTCGGCAATGAGCAGTTCTTC
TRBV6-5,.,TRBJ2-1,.,CASSYSTGVSYNEQFF,TGTGCCAGCAGTTACTCGACCGGGGTCTCCTACAATGAGCAGTTCTTC
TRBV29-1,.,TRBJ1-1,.,CSVRRRIDTEAFF,TGCAGCGTTCGTCGGAGAATTGACACTGAAGCTTTCTTT
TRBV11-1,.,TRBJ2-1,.,CASSAMGLYHNEQFF,TGTGCCAGCAGCGCAATGGGCCTATATCACAATGAGCAGTTCTTC
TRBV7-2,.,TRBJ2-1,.,CASSLGVRQASLYNEQFF,TGTGCCAGCAGCTTAGGGGTCAGACAGGCCTCCTTATACAATGAGCAGTTCTTC
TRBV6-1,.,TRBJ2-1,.,CASSEVLATHEQFF,TGTGCCAGCAGTGAAGTCCTTGCGACTCATGAGCAGTTCTTC
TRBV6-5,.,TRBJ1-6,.,CASNRLDNSPLHF,TGTGCCAGCAACCGACTGGATAATTCACCCCTCCACTTT
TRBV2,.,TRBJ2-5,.,CASSLLGSQETQYF,TGTGCCAGCAGTTTACTAGGATCCCAAGAGACCCAGTACTTC
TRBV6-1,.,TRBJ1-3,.,CASSGGQSYSGNTIYF,TGTGCCAGCAGTGGCGGACAGTCATACTCTGGAAACACCATATATTTT
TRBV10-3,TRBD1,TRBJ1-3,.,CAISESRQGAVGNTIYF,TGTGCCATCAGTGAGTCGAGGCAGGGGGCAGTTGGAAACACCATATATTTT
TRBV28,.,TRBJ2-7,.,CASSLTSNFYEQYF,TGTGCCAGCAGTTTGACTAGTAATTTCTACGAGCAGTACTTC
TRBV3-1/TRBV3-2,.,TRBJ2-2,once,CASSLRGRTGELFF,TGTGCCAGCAGCCTGAGGGGGAGAACCGGGGAGCTGTTTTTT
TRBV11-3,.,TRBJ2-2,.,CASSGGAGITGELFF,TGTGCCAGCAGCGGGGGAGCGGGTATCACCGGGGAGCTGTTTTTT
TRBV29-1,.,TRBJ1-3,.,CSVLPVNSGNTIYF,TGCAGCGTGTTACCGGTTAACTCTGGAAACACCATATATTTT
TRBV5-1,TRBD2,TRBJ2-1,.,CASSSKTSGGQYTSYNEQFF,TGCGCCAGCAGTTCGAAAACTAGCGGGGGGCAATATACCTCCTACAATGAGCAGTTCTTC
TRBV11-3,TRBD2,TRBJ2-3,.,CASARTSVTDTQYF,TGTGCCAGCGCGCGGACTAGCGTAACAGATACGCAGTATTTT
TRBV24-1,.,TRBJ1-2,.,CATSDSRDTPFNGYTF,TGTGCCACCAGTGATTCCCGGGACACACCCTTCAATGGCTACACCTTC
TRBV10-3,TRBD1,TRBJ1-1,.,CATWDSMNTEAFF,TGTGCCACCTGGGACAGTATGAACACTGAAGCTTTCTTT
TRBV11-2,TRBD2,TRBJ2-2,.,CASSLVSGSGTGELFF,TGTGCCAGCAGCTTAGTTAGCGGGAGTGGCACCGGGGAGCTGTTTTTT
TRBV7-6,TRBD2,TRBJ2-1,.,CASSLTQRGGNEQFF,TGTGCCAGCAGCTTAACCCAGCGGGGGGGCAATGAGCAGTTCTTC
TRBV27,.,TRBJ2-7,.,CASPPSSEQYF,TGTGCCAGCCCCCCCTCGAGCGAGCAGTACTTC
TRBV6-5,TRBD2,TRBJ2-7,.,CASSYSGLAGEYEQYF,TGTGCCAGCAGTTACTCCGGGCTAGCGGGAGAGTACGAGCAGTACTTC
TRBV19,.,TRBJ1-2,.,CASRGPWRHGYTF,TGTGCCAGTAGGGGCCCCTGGCGACATGGCTACACCTTC
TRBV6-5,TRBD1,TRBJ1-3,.,CASSRTGAGNTIYF,TGTGCCAGCAGTAGGACAGGGGCTGGAAACACCATATATTTT
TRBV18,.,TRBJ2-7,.,CASSPKAYEQYF,TGTGCCAGCTCCCCTAAAGCCTACGAGCAGTACTTC
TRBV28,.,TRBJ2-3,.,CASSPIQGPFTDTQYF,TGTGCCAGCTCCCCCATTCAGGGGCCCTTCACAGATACGCAGTATTTT